These 11 T cell receptor beta chains share one sample of origin, sequenced in a study of blood T cell repertoires in COVID-19. TCRdb keeps only in-frame clones here, not all; method: immunoSEQ multiplex PCR. Of 200,000 to 250,000 clones in the sample, 80% to 90% were seen once. Sequenced: PBMCs or T cells enriched from blood (not recorded which). These receptors came from a woman aged 40 to 50 with acute COVID-19.

This chain joins TRBV14 and TRBJ2-7, with D maybe TRBD1 (6 bases). The V end lost 4 bases, the J end lost 2 bases, and 12 bases lay between the germline ends. CDR1 and CDR2 (germline): SGHDN, FVKESK. The CDR3 sequence is 14 residues long. CDR3 DNA sequence: TGTGCCAGCAGCCCTCGGGACATACCCTACGAGCAGTACTTC. This codes for CASSPRDIPYEQYF.

The chain is built from TRBV28 and TRBJ2-7, with 9 positions matching TRBD1. This CDR3 region has 15 residues. V shed 4 bases and J 2 bases; nucleotides not matched to a gene: 6. The V gene's germline CDR1 is MDHEN and CDR2 SYDVKM. CDR3: CASSSGQGRPYEQYF. In DNA, the CDR3 is TGTGCCAGCAGTTCCGGACAGGGGAGACCCTACGAGCAGTACTTC.

The rearrangement joins TRBV4-3 to TRBJ2-7; D uncertain. Germline V CDR1 and CDR2: LGHNA, YSLEER. The ends were cut back, 1 base at V and 4 bases at J, with 8 bases in the middle. The CDR3 is made up of 13 amino acids. The CDR3 nucleotides read TGCGCCAGCAGCCAAGGTGTCTCGTACGAGCAGTACTTC. Translating gives CASSQGVSYEQYF.

Remarks on this clone: The junction does not match germline at one end; this may be a read error. V is TRBV3-1 (or the pseudogene TRBV3-2) and J is TRBJ1-2; D is unclear. This CDR3 has 12 residues. The germline V gene encodes CDR1 LGHDT and CDR2 YNNKEL (reference sequence). CDR3 loop: CASSQGTGESHF. CDR3 DNA: TGTGCCAGCAGCCAAGGGACTGGCGAGAGTCATTTC.

V is TRBV25-1 and J is TRBJ2-7, with a weak D call TRBD2 (5 bases). The germline V gene has CDR1 MGHDK and CDR2 SYGVNS. There are 13 residues in the CDR3. The V gene lost 7 bases and the J gene lost 2 bases, with 12 bases spanning the gap. Here the CDR3 DNA reads TGTGCCAGCACTCGAGGGTCGACCTACGAGCAGTACTTC. This translates into CASTRGSTYEQYF.

This chain joins TRBV3-1 (or the pseudogene TRBV3-2) and TRBJ2-3, with 9 bases that match TRBD2. The V and J ends lost 0 bases and 6 bases, in that order; junction bases with no gene match: 22. Germline CDR1 and CDR2: LGHDT and YNNKEL (reference sequence). The CDR3 has 21 amino acids. The CDR3, as DNA: TGTGCCAGCAGCCAAGATGGAGGCTCTTGGGGGTTAGCGGGAGTCGGGGATACGCAGTATTTT. It yields the protein CASSQDGGSWGLAGVGDTQYF.

V and J are TRBV9 and TRBJ1-2; TRBD1 matches at 9 bases. CDR1 is SGDLS and CDR2 is YYNGEE in the germline V gene. V lost 3 bases, J lost 1 base, and 1 base stayed unmatched. The length of the CDR3 is 14 residues. CDR3 amino acids: CASSGDRDNYGYTF. The CDR3 DNA follows: TGTGCCAGCAGCGGGGACAGGGATAACTATGGCTACACCTTC.

This chain links TRBV9 with TRBJ2-5; possibly TRBD1 for D (5 bases). Trimming pared 10 bases from V and 1 base from J, leaving 8 bases between. The CDR3 is made up of 11 amino acids. The V gene's germline CDR1 is SGDLS and CDR2 YYNGEE. In nucleotides, the CDR3 is TGTGCCGGACACTTCCAAGAGACCCAGTACTTC. Protein product: CAGHFQETQYF. Using reference TRBV9 and TRBJ2-5 for the parts outside the CDR3, the full variable domain is DSGVTQTPKHLITATGQRVTLRCSPRSGDLSVYWYQQSLDQGLQFLIQYYNGEERAKGNILERFSAQQFPDLHSELNLSSLELGDSALYFCAGHFQETQYFGPGTRLLVL.

The chain links TRBV6-5 to TRBJ2-1; 10 positions agree with TRBD2. With V trimmed by 8 bases and J by 8 bases, 12 bases remained unmatched. The CDR3 runs to 15 residues. Germline lookup yields CDR1 MNHEY and CDR2 SVGAGI. CDR3 in DNA: TGTGCCAGCTCATTCTTCGGGACTAGCGTCCATGAGCAGTTCTTC. This translates into CASSFFGTSVHEQFF.

The V and J genes are TRBV13 and TRBJ2-1; 15 bases map to TRBD2. The CDR3 covers 16 residues. J was trimmed by 12 bases and V by 5 bases; bases with no gene match: 11. The germline V gene has CDR1 PRHDT and CDR2 FYEKMQ (reference sequence). The CDR3 loop reads CASSGLAGGPVLGQFF. The CDR3 nucleotides read TGTGCCAGCAGCGGACTAGCGGGAGGGCCGGTTCTCGGGCAGTTCTTC. Based on the CDR3 plus reference TRBV13 and TRBJ2-1, the full variable domain is AAGVIQSPRHLIKEKRETATLKCYPIPRHDTVYWYQQGPGQDPQFLISFYEKMQSDKGSIPDRFSAQQFSDYHSELNMSSLELGDSALYFCASSGLAGGPVLGQFFGPGTRLTVL.

The chain couples TRBV14 to TRBJ2-2, with TRBD2 identical over 8 bases. Germline lookup yields CDR1 SGHDN and CDR2 FVKESK. CDR3 length: 16 residues. J gave up 1 base and V 4 bases, and 5 bases lay outside the gene matches. This chain's CDR3 is CASSRLTSVNTGELFF. The DNA of the CDR3 is TGTGCCAGCAGCCGCCTGACTAGCGTGAACACCGGGGAGCTGTTTTTT.